This TCR beta chain was sequenced during a study of blood T cell repertoires in COVID-19. Germline assignment: CDR1 SGHTA and CDR2 FQGNSA. V lost 1 base and J lost 0; bases outside the gene matches: 4. The CDR3 length is 19 residues. Assay: immunoSEQ multiplex PCR; the TCRdb copy retains only in-frame clones and omits some. Of approximately 240,000 clones detected, around nine tenths appear once; the ten largest clones hold approximately 2.2%. The sample taken for sequencing was peripheral blood. The chain employs TRBV7-2 and TRBJ2-3; 16 nucleotides align to TRBD2. The sequence came from a middle-aged woman who had recovered from COVID-19. This CDR3 reads CASSLEGLAGGYSTDTQYF. The CDR3 DNA sequence: TGTGCCAGCAGCTTAGAGGGACTAGCGGGGGGGTATAGCACAGATACGCAGTATTTT.